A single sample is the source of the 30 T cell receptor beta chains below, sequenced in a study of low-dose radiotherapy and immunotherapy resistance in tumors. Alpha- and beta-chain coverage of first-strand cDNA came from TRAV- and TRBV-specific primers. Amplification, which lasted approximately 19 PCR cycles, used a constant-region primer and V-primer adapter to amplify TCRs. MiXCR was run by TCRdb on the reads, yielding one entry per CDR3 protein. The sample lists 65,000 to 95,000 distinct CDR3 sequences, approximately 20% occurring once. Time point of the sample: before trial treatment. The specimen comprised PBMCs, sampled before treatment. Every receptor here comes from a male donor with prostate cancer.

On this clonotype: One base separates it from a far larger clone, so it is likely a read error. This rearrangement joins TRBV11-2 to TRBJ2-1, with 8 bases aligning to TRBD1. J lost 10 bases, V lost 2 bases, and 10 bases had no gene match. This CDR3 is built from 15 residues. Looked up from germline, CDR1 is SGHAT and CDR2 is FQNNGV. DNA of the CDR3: TGTGCCAGCAGCTTAAGGGTCAGGGGGCCCTACGAGCAGTTCTTC. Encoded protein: CASSLRVRGPYEQFF.

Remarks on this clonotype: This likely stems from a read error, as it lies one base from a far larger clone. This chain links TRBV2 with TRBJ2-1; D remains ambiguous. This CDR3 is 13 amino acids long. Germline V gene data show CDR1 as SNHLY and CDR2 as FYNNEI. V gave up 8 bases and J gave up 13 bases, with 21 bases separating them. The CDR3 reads CASADSSQETQFF. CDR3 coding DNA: TGTGCCAGCGCCGACTCCTCCCAAGAGACCCAGTTCTTC.

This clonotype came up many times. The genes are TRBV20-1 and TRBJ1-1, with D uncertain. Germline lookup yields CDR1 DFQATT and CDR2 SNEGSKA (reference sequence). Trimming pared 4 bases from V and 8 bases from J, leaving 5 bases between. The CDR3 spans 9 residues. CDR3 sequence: CSAMPEAFF. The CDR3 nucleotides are TGCAGTGCTATGCCGGAAGCTTTCTTT.

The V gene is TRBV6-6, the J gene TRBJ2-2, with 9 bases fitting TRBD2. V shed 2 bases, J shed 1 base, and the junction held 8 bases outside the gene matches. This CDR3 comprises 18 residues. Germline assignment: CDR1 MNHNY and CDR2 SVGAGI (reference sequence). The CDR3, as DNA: TGTGCCAGCAGTTACCTAGGGGTAGCGGGGGAGAACACCGGGGAGCTGTTTTTT. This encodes CASSYLGVAGENTGELFF.

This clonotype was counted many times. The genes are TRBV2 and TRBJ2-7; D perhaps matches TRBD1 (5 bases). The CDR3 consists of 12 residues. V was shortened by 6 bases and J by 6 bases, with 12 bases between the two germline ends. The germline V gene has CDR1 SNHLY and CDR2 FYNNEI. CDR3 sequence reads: CASRGPTGEQYF. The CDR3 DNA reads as TGTGCCAGCAGGGGGCCTACCGGCGAGCAGTACTTC.

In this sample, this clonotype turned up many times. CDR3 residues: CASSIRAGGPLSEQFF. Here the CDR3 DNA reads TGTGCCAGTAGTATCCGGGCGGGAGGGCCTCTTAGTGAGCAGTTCTTC. The V and J genes are TRBV19 and TRBJ2-1, with 9 bases that match TRBD2. CDR3 length: 16 residues. Germline V gene sequence: CDR1 LNHDA, CDR2 SQIVND (reference sequence). J lost 9 bases, V lost 3 bases, and 12 bases had no gene match. Using reference TRBV19 and TRBJ2-1 for the parts outside the CDR3, the full variable domain is DGGITQSPKYLFRKEGQNVTLSCEQNLNHDAMYWYRQDPGQGLRLIYYSQIVNDFQKGDIAEGYSVSREKKESFPLTVTSAQKNPTAFYLCASSIRAGGPLSEQFFGPGTRLTVL.

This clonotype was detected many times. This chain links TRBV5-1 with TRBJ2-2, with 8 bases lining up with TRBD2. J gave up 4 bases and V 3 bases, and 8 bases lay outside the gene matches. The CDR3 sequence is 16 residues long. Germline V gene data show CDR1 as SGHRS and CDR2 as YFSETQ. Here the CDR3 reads CASSYSGTRGTGELFF. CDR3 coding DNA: TGCGCCAGCAGCTACTCCGGGACTAGAGGCACCGGGGAGCTGTTTTTT.

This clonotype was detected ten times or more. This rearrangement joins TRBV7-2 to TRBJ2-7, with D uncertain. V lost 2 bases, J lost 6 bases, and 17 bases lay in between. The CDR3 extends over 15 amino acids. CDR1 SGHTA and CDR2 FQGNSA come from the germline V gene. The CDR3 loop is CASSLIPLGGGEQYF. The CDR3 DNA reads TGTGCCAGCAGCTTAATCCCCCTCGGTGGCGGCGAGCAGTACTTC.

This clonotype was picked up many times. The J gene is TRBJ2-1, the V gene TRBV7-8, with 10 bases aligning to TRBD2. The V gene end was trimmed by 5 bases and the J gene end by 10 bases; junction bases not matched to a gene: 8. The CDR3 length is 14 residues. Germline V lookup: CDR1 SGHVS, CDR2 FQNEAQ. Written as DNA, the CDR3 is TGTGCCAGCAGCCCCGGGCTAGCGGGGGTGGAGCAGTTCTTC. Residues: CASSPGLAGVEQFF.

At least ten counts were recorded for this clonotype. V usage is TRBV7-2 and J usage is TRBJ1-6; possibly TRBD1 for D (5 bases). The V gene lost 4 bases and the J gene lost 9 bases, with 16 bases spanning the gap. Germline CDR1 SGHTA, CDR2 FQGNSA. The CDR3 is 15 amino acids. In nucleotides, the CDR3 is TGTGCCAGCAGCTCCGGGGCCGGGTTGGGTTCACCCCTCCACTTT. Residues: CASSSGAGLGSPLHF.

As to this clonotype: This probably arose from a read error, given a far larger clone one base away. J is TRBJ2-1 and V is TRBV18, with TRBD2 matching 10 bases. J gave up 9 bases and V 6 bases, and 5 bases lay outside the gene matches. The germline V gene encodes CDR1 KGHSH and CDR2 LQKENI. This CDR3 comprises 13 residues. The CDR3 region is CASSQGLAVEQFF. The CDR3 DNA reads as TGTGCCAGCTCTCAAGGACTAGCGGTTGAGCAGTTCTTC.

CDR3 amino acids: CASSTRDRQKNTIYF. The CDR3 bases are TGTGCCAGCAGCACAAGGGACAGGCAGAAAAACACCATATATTTT. V is TRBV12-3 or TRBV12-4 and J is TRBJ1-3, with 8 bases matching TRBD1. This CDR3 region has 15 residues. V trimming: 6 bases; J trimming: 6 bases; junction bases outside the gene matches: 10.

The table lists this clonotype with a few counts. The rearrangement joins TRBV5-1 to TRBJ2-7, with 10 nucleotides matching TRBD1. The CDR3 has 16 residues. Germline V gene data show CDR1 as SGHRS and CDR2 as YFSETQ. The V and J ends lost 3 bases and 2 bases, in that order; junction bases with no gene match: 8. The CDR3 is CASSWGAGTGAYEQYF. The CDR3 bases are TGCGCCAGCAGCTGGGGAGCCGGGACAGGGGCCTACGAGCAGTACTTC. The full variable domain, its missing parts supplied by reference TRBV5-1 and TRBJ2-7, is KAGVTQTPRYLIKTRGQQVTLSCSPISGHRSVSWYQQTPGQGLQFLFEYFSETQRNKGNFPGRFSGRQFSNSRSEMNVSTLELGDSALYLCASSWGAGTGAYEQYFGPGTRLTVT.

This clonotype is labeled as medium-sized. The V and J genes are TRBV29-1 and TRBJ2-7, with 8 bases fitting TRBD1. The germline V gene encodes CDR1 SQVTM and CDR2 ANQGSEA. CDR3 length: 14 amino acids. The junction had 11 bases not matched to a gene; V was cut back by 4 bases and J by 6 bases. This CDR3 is CSVAGTGGLGEQYF. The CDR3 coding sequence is TGCAGCGTTGCCGGGACAGGCGGCCTGGGCGAGCAGTACTTC.

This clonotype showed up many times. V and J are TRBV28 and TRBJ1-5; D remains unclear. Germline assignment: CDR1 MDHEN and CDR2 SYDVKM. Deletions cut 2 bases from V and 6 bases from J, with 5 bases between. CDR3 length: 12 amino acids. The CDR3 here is CASSLRPQPQHF. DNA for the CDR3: TGTGCCAGCAGTTTACGACCTCAGCCCCAGCATTTT.

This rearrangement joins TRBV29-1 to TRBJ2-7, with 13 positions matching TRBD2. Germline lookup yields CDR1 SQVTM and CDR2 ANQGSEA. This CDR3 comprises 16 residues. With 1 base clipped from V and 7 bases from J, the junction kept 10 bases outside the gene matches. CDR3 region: CSVEAGTSGTYVEQYF. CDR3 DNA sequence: TGCAGCGTTGAAGCCGGGACTAGCGGGACCTACGTGGAGCAGTACTTC.

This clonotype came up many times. CDR3 amino acids: CASSTTVSSGNTIYF. The CDR3 bases are TGTGCCAGTAGTACGACCGTCAGCTCTGGAAACACCATATATTTT. The V call is TRBV19, the J call TRBJ1-3, with no clear D. Germline V lookup: CDR1 LNHDA, CDR2 SQIVND (reference sequence). Trimming shortened V by 4 bases and J by 0 bases, and 10 bases separated the two germline ends. CDR3 length: 15 amino acids.

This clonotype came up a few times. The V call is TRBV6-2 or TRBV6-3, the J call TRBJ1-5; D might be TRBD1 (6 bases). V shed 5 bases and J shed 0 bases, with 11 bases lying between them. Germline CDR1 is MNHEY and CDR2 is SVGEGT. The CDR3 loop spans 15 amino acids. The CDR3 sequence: CASSPGHNSNQPQHF. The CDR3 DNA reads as TGTGCCAGCAGTCCGGGACATAATAGCAATCAGCCCCAGCATTTT.

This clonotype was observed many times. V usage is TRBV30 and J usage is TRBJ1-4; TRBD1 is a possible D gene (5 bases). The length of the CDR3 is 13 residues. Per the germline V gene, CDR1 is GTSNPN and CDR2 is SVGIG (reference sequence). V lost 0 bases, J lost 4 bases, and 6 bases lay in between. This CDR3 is CAWSVQGNEKLFF. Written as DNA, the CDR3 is TGTGCCTGGAGTGTCCAGGGTAATGAAAAACTGTTTTTT.

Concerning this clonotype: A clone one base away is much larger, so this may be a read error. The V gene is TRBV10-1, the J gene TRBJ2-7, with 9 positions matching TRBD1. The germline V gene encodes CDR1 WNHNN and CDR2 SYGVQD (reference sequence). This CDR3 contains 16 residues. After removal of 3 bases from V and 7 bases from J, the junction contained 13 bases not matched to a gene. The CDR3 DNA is TGCGCCAGCAGTGACCCCACAGGGGGCGCTCGGAATGAGCAGTACTTC. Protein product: CASSDPTGGARNEQYF.

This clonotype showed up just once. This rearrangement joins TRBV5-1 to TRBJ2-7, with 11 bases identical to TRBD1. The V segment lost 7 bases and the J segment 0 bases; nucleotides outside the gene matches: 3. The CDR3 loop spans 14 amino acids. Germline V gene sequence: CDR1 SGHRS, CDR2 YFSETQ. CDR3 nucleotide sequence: TGCGCCAGCGGACAGGGGGCGAGCTCCTACGAGCAGTACTTC. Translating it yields CASGQGASSYEQYF.

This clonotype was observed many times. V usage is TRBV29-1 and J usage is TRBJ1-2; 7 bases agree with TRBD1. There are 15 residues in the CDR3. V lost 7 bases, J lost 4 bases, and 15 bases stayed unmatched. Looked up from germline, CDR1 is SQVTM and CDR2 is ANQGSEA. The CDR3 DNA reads TGCAGCGCGCATGATGGTTTAGGGGGCTCCTATGGCTACACCTTC. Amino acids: CSAHDGLGGSYGYTF.

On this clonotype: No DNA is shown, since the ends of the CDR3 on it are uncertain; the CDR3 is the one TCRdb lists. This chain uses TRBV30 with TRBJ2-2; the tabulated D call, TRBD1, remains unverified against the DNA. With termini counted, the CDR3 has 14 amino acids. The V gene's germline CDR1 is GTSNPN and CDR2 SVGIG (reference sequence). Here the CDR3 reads CAWGTPLAPGSCFF.

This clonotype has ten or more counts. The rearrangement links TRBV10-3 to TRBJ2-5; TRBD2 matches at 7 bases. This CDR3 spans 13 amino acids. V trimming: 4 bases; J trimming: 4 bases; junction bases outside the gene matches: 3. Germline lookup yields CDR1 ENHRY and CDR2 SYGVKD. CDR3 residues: CAISGRLAETQYF. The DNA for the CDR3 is TGTGCCATCAGTGGTCGACTAGCAGAGACCCAGTACTTC.

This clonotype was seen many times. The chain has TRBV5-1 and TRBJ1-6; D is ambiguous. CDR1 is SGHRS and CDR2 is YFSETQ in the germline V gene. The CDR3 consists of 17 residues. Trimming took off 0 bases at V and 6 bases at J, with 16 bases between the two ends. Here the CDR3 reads CASSLVGLPMANSPLHF. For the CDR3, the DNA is TGCGCCAGCAGCTTGGTTGGGCTCCCTATGGCTAATTCACCCCTCCACTTT.

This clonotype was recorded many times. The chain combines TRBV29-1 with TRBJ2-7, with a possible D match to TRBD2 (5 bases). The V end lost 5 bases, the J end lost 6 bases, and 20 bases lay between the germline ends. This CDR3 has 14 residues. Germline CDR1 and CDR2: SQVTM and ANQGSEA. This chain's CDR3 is CSVLTGLAASEQYF. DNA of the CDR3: TGCAGCGTTCTTACCGGACTGGCGGCCTCCGAGCAGTACTTC.

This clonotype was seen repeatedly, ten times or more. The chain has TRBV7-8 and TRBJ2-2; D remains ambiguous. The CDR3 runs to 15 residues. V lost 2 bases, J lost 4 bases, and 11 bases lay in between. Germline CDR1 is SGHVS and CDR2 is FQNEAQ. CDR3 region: CASSLRPRGTGELFF. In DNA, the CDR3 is TGTGCCAGCAGCTTAAGACCCCGAGGCACCGGGGAGCTGTTTTTT.

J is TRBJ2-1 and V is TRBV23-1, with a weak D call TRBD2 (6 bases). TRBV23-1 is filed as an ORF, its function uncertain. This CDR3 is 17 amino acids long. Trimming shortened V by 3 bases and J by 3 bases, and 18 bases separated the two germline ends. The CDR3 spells CASSHWGAGPCYNEQFF. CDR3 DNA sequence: TGCGCCAGCAGTCATTGGGGCGCGGGACCCTGCTACAATGAGCAGTTCTTC.

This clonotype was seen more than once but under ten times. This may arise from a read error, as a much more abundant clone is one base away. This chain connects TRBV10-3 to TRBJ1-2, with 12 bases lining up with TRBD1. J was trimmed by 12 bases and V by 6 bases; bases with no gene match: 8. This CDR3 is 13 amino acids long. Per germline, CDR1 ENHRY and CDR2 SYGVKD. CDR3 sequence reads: CAISPGTGGINTF. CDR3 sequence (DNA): TGTGCCATCAGCCCCGGGACAGGGGGCATCAACACCTTC.

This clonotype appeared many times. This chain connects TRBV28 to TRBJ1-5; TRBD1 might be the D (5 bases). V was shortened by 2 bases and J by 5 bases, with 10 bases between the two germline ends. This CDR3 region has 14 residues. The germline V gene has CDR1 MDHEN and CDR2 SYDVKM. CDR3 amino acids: CASSLKWGDQPQHF. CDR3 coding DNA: TGTGCCAGCAGTTTAAAGTGGGGGGATCAGCCCCAGCATTTT.